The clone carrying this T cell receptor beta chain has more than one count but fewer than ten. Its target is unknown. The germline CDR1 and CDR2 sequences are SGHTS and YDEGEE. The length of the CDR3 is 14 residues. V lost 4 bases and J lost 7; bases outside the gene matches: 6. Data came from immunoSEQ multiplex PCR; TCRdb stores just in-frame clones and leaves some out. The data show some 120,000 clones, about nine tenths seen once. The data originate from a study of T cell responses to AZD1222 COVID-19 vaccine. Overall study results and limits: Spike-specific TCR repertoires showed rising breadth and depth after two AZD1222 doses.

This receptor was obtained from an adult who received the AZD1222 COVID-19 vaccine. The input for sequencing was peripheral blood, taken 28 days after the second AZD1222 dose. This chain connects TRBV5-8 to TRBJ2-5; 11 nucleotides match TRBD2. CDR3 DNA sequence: TGTGCCAGCAGCGCCGGGACTAGCGGACGGACCCAGTACTTC. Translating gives CASSAGTSGRTQYF.